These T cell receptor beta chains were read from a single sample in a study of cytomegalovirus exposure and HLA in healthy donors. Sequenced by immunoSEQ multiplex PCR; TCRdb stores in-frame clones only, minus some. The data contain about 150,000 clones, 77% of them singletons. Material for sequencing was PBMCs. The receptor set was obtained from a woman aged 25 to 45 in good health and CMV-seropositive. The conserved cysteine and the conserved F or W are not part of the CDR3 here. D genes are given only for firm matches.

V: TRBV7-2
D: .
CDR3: ASSSRGLAVLQETQY

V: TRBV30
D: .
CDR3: AWSPSGDQPQH

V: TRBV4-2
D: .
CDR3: ASSPNPGTNTGELF

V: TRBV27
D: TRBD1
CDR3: ASYPQGAANEKLF

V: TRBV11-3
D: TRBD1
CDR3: ASSLRTGDYNEQF

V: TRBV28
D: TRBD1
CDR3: ASSLGTGTYEQY

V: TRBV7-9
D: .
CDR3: ASSLGAPGNEQF

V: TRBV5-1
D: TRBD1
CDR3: ASSLVGQGATEAF

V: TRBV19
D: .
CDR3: ASTLYETVGNTIY

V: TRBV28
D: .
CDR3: ASTPERAPYEQY

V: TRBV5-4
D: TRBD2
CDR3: ASSSGLAGRNEQF

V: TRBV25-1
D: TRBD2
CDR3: ASSAQSGIRSYEQY

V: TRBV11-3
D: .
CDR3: ASMGGAIYNEQF

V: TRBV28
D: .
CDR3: ASSLRGPTYEQY

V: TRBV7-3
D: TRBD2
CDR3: ASSLGGTGETQY

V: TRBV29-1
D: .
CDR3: SGGGRTEAF

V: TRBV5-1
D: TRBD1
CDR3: ASSLEGQGYEAF

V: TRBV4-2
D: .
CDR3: ASSQTGTLTYEQY

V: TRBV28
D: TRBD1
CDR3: ASSLVGTEEKLF

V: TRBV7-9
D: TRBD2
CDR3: ASSPDLAGAKVNEQF

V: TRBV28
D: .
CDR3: ASSRERERGNQPQH

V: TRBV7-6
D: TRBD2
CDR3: ASSPLAGKGLSEQF

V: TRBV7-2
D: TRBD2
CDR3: ASSLALLAGEETQY

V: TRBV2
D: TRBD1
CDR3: ASCGQGRGETQY

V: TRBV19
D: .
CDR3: ASSMSGSGWQETQY

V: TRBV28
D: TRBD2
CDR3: ASSLGLAGGRGFGEQY

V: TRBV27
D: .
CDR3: ASTPQAGYNEQF

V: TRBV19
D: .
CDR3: ASSIEGRTGELF

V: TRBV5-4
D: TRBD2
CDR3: ASNPGNLAGGRTDTQY

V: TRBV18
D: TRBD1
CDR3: ASSHTGQGPYEQY

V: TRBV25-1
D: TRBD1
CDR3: ASSEFKAGGYNEQF

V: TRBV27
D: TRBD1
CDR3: ASSPQGVSEGYT

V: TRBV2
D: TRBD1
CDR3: ASTTGGGNQPQH

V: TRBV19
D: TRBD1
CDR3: ASSIATGDRVSGNTIY

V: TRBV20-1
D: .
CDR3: SVPSSLEAF

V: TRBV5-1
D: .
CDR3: ASSRQSSYNEQF

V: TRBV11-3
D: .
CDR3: ASSLVQDTEAF

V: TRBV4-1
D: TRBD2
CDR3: ASSQLLAGGPMDEQF

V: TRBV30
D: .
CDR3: AWGPGGIGYEQY

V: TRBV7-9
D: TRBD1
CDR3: ATGGQGSTGELF

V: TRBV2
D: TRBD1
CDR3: ASMTGGEYGYT

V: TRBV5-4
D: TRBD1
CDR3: ASSLTGGDTEAF

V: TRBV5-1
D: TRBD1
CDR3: ASSLTGTGNGYT

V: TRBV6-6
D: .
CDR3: ASSDPTGMNTEAF

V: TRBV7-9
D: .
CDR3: ASSLVESYGYT

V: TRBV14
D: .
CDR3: ASSARLGSADTQY

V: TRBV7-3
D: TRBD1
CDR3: ASSSQGSGAEAF

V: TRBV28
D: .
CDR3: ASSIPYGGSYEQY

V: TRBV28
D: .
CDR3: ASSLSRLHFYEQY

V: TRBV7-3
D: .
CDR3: ASSQSGFTGELF

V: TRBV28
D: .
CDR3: ASRSPGTLSYT

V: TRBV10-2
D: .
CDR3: ASSAQGNQPQH

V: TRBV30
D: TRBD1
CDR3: AWSSHRGTETQY

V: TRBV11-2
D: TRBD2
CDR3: ASSLGQLAASTDTQY

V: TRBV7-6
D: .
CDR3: ANSLAPGVSYEQY

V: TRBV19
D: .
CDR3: ASSIDRALGYT

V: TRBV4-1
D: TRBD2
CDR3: ASSPASGRTSGDEQF

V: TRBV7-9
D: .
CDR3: ASGQGYT

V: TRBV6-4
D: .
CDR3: ASSDSSEANYGYT

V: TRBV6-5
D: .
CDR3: ASSYSNSHYEQY